This T cell receptor beta chain was recovered during a study of PD-1 blockade in mismatch repair-deficient tumors. Produced via immunoSEQ multiplex PCR; TCRdb's table is partial and in-frame only. The sample yields 14,000 or so clones, roughly nine tenths seen once. This sample's time point: approximately 9-day in vitro stimulation with candidate neoantigen peptide 6. All patients were mismatch repair deficient, assessed by either PCR or immunohistochemistry. TCRs were sequenced from a few patients responding to pembrolizumab. Each of about seven ELISpot-reactive candidate peptides was used for roughly 10-day stimulation. Study-level points and caveats: Tumor-resident clones, often undetectable pretreatment in blood, expanded then contracted after pembrolizumab.

As for this clone: What it binds is not known.

Trimming shortened V by 2 bases and J by 1 base, and 15 bases separated the two germline ends. CDR3 length: 17 amino acids. Germline loops: CDR1 KGHSH, CDR2 LQKENI. The gene calls are TRBV18 and TRBJ2-4; TRBD1 or TRBD2 may be the D gene (6 bases each). The receptor was derived from an adult with mismatch repair-deficient cancer. The sequencing used cells cultured in vitro, collected from a patient treated with pembrolizumab. This chain's CDR3 is CASSPITGAGAKNIQYF. The CDR3 nucleotides are TGTGCCAGCTCACCAATCACGGGGGCTGGGGCCAAAAACATTCAGTACTTC.